A selection of T cell receptor beta chains follows, all from one sample in a study of T cell responses to AZD1222 COVID-19 vaccine. Assay: immunoSEQ multiplex PCR; the TCRdb copy retains only in-frame clones and omits some. The sample shows some 84,000 clones, roughly 88% of them seen only once. Sequenced material: peripheral blood, taken 28 days after the second AZD1222 dose. The receptor source for this set is an adult who received the AZD1222 COVID-19 vaccine. Both conserved end residues are part of each CDR3. The D gene is left open where the match is weak. Part of the rows lack a size; the others show once, few, many or a class for expanded clones.

d_gene: TRBD1; v_gene: TRBV6-2/TRBV6-3; j_gene: TRBJ1-1; abundance: .; CDR3nt: TGTGCCAGCAGCCCCGGACAGGTGAACACTGAAGCTTTCTTT; CDR3aa: CASSPGQVNTEAFF
d_gene: .; v_gene: TRBV2; j_gene: TRBJ1-5; abundance: .; CDR3nt: TGTGCCAGCAGTGTTGGAGGTTCAGGGATTGGGCAGCCCCAGCATTTT; CDR3aa: CASSVGGSGIGQPQHF
d_gene: TRBD1; v_gene: TRBV3-1/TRBV3-2; j_gene: TRBJ1-2; abundance: .; CDR3nt: TGTGCCAGCAGCAAAGGGACAGATCCCCGCTCGGTCTATGGCTACACCTTC; CDR3aa: CASSKGTDPRSVYGYTF
d_gene: .; v_gene: TRBV4-3; j_gene: TRBJ1-5; abundance: few; CDR3nt: TGCGCCAGCAGCCAAGACGGAAATCAGCCCCAGCATTTT; CDR3aa: CASSQDGNQPQHF
d_gene: .; v_gene: TRBV4-1; j_gene: TRBJ1-2; abundance: .; CDR3nt: TGCGCCAGCAGCCAAAGGGTGGACGGGCAGCGGAACTATGGCTACACCTTC; CDR3aa: CASSQRVDGQRNYGYTF
d_gene: .; v_gene: TRBV5-5; j_gene: TRBJ1-1; abundance: .; CDR3nt: TGTGCCAGCAGCTTGGACGTACAAGCTTTCTTT; CDR3aa: CASSLDVQAFF
d_gene: .; v_gene: TRBV19; j_gene: TRBJ2-3; abundance: .; CDR3nt: TGTGCCAGTAGTATGGGGAGGGGGAAGGGTGTGGATACGCAGTATTTT; CDR3aa: CASSMGRGKGVDTQYF
d_gene: TRBD1; v_gene: TRBV28; j_gene: TRBJ2-7; abundance: .; CDR3nt: TGTGCCAGCAGTTCGGGGGACAGGGCGACCTACGAGCAGTACTTC; CDR3aa: CASSSGDRATYEQYF
d_gene: TRBD1; v_gene: TRBV3-1/TRBV3-2; j_gene: TRBJ1-3; abundance: .; CDR3nt: TGTGCCAGCAGCCAAGATAGGTCAGGGGGCCCACAACTCTCTGGAAACACCATATATTTT; CDR3aa: CASSQDRSGGPQLSGNTIYF
d_gene: .; v_gene: TRBV19; j_gene: TRBJ1-2; abundance: .; CDR3nt: TGTGCCAGTAGTATGGCGGCAGCTAACTATGGCTACACCTTC; CDR3aa: CASSMAAANYGYTF
d_gene: .; v_gene: TRBV3-1/TRBV3-2; j_gene: TRBJ2-3; abundance: once; CDR3nt: TGTGCCAGCAGCCAGAACAGCCGCACAGATACGCAGTATTTT; CDR3aa: CASSQNSRTDTQYF
d_gene: .; v_gene: TRBV11-3; j_gene: TRBJ2-7; abundance: .; CDR3nt: TGTGCCAGCAGCTTAGGCAGGGCCCGGGGGGAGCAGTACTTC; CDR3aa: CASSLGRARGEQYF
d_gene: .; v_gene: TRBV5-4; j_gene: TRBJ1-3; abundance: .; CDR3nt: TGTGCCAGCAGCACGTGGGCCGGCTCTGGAAACACCATATATTTT; CDR3aa: CASSTWAGSGNTIYF
d_gene: .; v_gene: TRBV4-3; j_gene: TRBJ2-3; abundance: .; CDR3nt: TGCGCCAGCAGCCAAGTGAGACGCGATACGCAGTATTTT; CDR3aa: CASSQVRRDTQYF
d_gene: TRBD1; v_gene: TRBV5-4; j_gene: TRBJ1-1; abundance: .; CDR3nt: TGTGCCAGCAGCCCGGGAGGGACAGGGGGGCGCACTGAAGCTTTCTTT; CDR3aa: CASSPGGTGGRTEAFF
d_gene: .; v_gene: TRBV5-4; j_gene: TRBJ2-6; abundance: .; CDR3nt: TGTGCCAGCAGCCCTATAGACAGGCCGGGGACGCCTGGGGCCAACGTCCTGACTTTC; CDR3aa: CASSPIDRPGTPGANVLTF
d_gene: .; v_gene: TRBV5-5; j_gene: TRBJ1-1; abundance: once; CDR3nt: TGTGCCAGCAGCCTTTACGCGAACACTGAAGCTTTCTTT; CDR3aa: CASSLYANTEAFF
d_gene: TRBD2; v_gene: TRBV28; j_gene: TRBJ2-2; abundance: .; CDR3nt: TGTGCCAGTCGGGGGGAGTGGCACACCGGGGAGCTGTTTTTT; CDR3aa: CASRGEWHTGELFF
d_gene: .; v_gene: TRBV6-5; j_gene: TRBJ1-2; abundance: .; CDR3nt: TGTGCCAGCAGTTACGGTGACAGGTCCTCCGATGGCTACACCTTC; CDR3aa: CASSYGDRSSDGYTF
d_gene: TRBD2; v_gene: TRBV6-5; j_gene: TRBJ2-5; abundance: .; CDR3nt: TGTGCCAGCAGCCCCGGTCTGGGACTAGGGGAGACCCAGTACTTC; CDR3aa: CASSPGLGLGETQYF
d_gene: .; v_gene: TRBV27; j_gene: TRBJ2-1; abundance: .; CDR3nt: TGTGCCAGCAGCCCTAAACATAAGAGCCCCCTATTCCACAATGAGCAGTTCTTC; CDR3aa: CASSPKHKSPLFHNEQFF
d_gene: .; v_gene: TRBV12-3/TRBV12-4; j_gene: TRBJ1-2; abundance: .; CDR3nt: TGTGCCAGCAGTTTAGGGGGCCTGTATGGCTACACCTTC; CDR3aa: CASSLGGLYGYTF
d_gene: .; v_gene: TRBV19; j_gene: TRBJ2-1; abundance: .; CDR3nt: TGTGCCAGTAGTTTTGACAGTCGTACCAATGAGCAGTTCTTC; CDR3aa: CASSFDSRTNEQFF
d_gene: .; v_gene: TRBV18; j_gene: TRBJ1-1; abundance: .; CDR3nt: TGTGCCAGCTCCACGGGAGGGGCACCCAACACTGAAGCTTTCTTT; CDR3aa: CASSTGGAPNTEAFF
d_gene: .; v_gene: TRBV18; j_gene: TRBJ2-6; abundance: .; CDR3nt: TGTGCCAGCTCACCGTCGGAGGGGGCGATTAGCTCTGGGGCCAACGTCCTGACTTTC; CDR3aa: CASSPSEGAISSGANVLTF
d_gene: .; v_gene: TRBV28; j_gene: TRBJ2-2; abundance: .; CDR3nt: TGTGCCAGCAGTTCCAGTGCCACCGGGGAGCTGTTTTTT; CDR3aa: CASSSSATGELFF
d_gene: .; v_gene: TRBV14; j_gene: TRBJ1-3; abundance: .; CDR3nt: TGTGCCAGCAGCGCTCTGGGGCCCACCTCTGGAAACACCATATATTTT; CDR3aa: CASSALGPTSGNTIYF
d_gene: .; v_gene: TRBV6-6; j_gene: TRBJ1-1; abundance: .; CDR3nt: TGTGCCAGCAGTTTAACAGGTAACACTGAAGCTTTCTTT; CDR3aa: CASSLTGNTEAFF
d_gene: TRBD1; v_gene: TRBV12-5; j_gene: TRBJ2-3; abundance: .; CDR3nt: TGTGCTAGTGGTTTGGGGGGCAGGGGGACAACAGATACGCAGTATTTT; CDR3aa: CASGLGGRGTTDTQYF
d_gene: TRBD2; v_gene: TRBV2; j_gene: TRBJ2-7; abundance: .; CDR3nt: TGTGCCAGCAGTCAGACTAGCGGGAGGACATACGAGCAGTACTTC; CDR3aa: CASSQTSGRTYEQYF
d_gene: TRBD1; v_gene: TRBV29-1; j_gene: TRBJ1-2; abundance: few; CDR3nt: TGCAGCGCTGGAGGGACAGGGGGCTCTGGCTACACCTTC; CDR3aa: CSAGGTGGSGYTF
d_gene: .; v_gene: TRBV5-1; j_gene: TRBJ2-2; abundance: .; CDR3nt: TGCGCCAGCAGCTTTGGGCAACCCGGGGAGCTGTTTTTT; CDR3aa: CASSFGQPGELFF
d_gene: .; v_gene: TRBV2; j_gene: TRBJ1-5; abundance: .; CDR3nt: TGTGCCAGCAGTGCGGGGAGGGATCCTAGCAATCAGCCCCAGCATTTT; CDR3aa: CASSAGRDPSNQPQHF
d_gene: .; v_gene: TRBV9; j_gene: TRBJ2-2; abundance: .; CDR3nt: TGTGCCAGCAGCTCACAAACGACTAGTCCCTTGGGGGAGCTGTTTTTT; CDR3aa: CASSSQTTSPLGELFF
d_gene: .; v_gene: TRBV4-3; j_gene: TRBJ2-5; abundance: .; CDR3nt: TGCGCCAGCAGCCGCGAGGGTCTCCCGGAGACCCAGTACTTC; CDR3aa: CASSREGLPETQYF
d_gene: .; v_gene: TRBV12-5; j_gene: TRBJ1-3; abundance: .; CDR3nt: TGTGCTAGTGCCCAGGATAGCTCTGGAAACACCATATATTTT; CDR3aa: CASAQDSSGNTIYF
d_gene: .; v_gene: TRBV19; j_gene: TRBJ1-5; abundance: .; CDR3nt: TGTGCCAGTAAAGGTTGGCAGGGCAGCAATCAGCCCCAGCATTTT; CDR3aa: CASKGWQGSNQPQHF
d_gene: TRBD1; v_gene: TRBV28; j_gene: TRBJ1-2; abundance: .; CDR3nt: TGTGCCAGCAGTCTAGGACAGGCAACGGGAGGCTACACCTTC; CDR3aa: CASSLGQATGGYTF
d_gene: TRBD1; v_gene: TRBV15; j_gene: TRBJ1-3; abundance: .; CDR3nt: TGTGCCACCAGCAGAGATCTTCTGGACAGGGGTTTAGCGCGATCTGGAAACACCATATATTTT; CDR3aa: CATSRDLLDRGLARSGNTIYF
d_gene: .; v_gene: TRBV5-1; j_gene: TRBJ1-2; abundance: .; CDR3nt: TGCGCCAGCAGCTTGGCTGAGGCGACCAACTATGGCTACACCTTC; CDR3aa: CASSLAEATNYGYTF
d_gene: .; v_gene: TRBV7-6; j_gene: TRBJ1-6; abundance: .; CDR3nt: TGTGCCAGCAGCCCAATGGGAGGTCCTAATTCACCCCTCCACTTT; CDR3aa: CASSPMGGPNSPLHF
d_gene: .; v_gene: TRBV19; j_gene: TRBJ1-5; abundance: once; CDR3nt: TGTGCCAGCACTACTGTGGGGGGAAGCAATCAGCCCCAGCATTTT; CDR3aa: CASTTVGGSNQPQHF
d_gene: .; v_gene: TRBV6-2/TRBV6-3; j_gene: TRBJ1-5; abundance: .; CDR3nt: TGTGCCAGCAGTTACTCGACTAGCAATCAGCCCCAGCATTTT; CDR3aa: CASSYSTSNQPQHF
d_gene: .; v_gene: TRBV21-1; j_gene: TRBJ1-3; abundance: .; CDR3nt: TGTGCCAGCAGCAAAGCGCCTCACTGTGGAAACACCATATATTTT; CDR3aa: CASSKAPHCGNTIYF
d_gene: TRBD2; v_gene: TRBV28; j_gene: TRBJ2-7; abundance: .; CDR3nt: TGTGCCAGCGCTCCGGGGACTAGATCTTACGAGCAGTACTTC; CDR3aa: CASAPGTRSYEQYF
d_gene: TRBD1; v_gene: TRBV4-3; j_gene: TRBJ1-2; abundance: .; CDR3nt: TGCGCCAGCAGCCAAGATAGGTCAGGGGGTCTCTATGGCTACACCTTC; CDR3aa: CASSQDRSGGLYGYTF
d_gene: TRBD1; v_gene: TRBV27; j_gene: TRBJ1-2; abundance: .; CDR3nt: TGTGCCAGCAGTTTAAAGGCAGTTCCCAGGGGGCCTAATTATGGCTACACCTTC; CDR3aa: CASSLKAVPRGPNYGYTF
d_gene: .; v_gene: TRBV29-1; j_gene: TRBJ1-2; abundance: few; CDR3nt: TGCAGCGTCGGGACGACAAGAGGGGGGTTTGGCTACACCTTC; CDR3aa: CSVGTTRGGFGYTF
d_gene: .; v_gene: TRBV7-2; j_gene: TRBJ2-1; abundance: .; CDR3nt: TGTGCCAGCAGCTTAAACAGCTACAATGAGCAGTTCTTC; CDR3aa: CASSLNSYNEQFF
d_gene: .; v_gene: TRBV28; j_gene: TRBJ2-1; abundance: once; CDR3nt: TGTGCCAGCACCTTTCTCCGGGGAGTATCCTACAATGAGCAGTTCTTC; CDR3aa: CASTFLRGVSYNEQFF
d_gene: TRBD2; v_gene: TRBV9; j_gene: TRBJ2-1; abundance: .; CDR3nt: TGTGCCAGCAGCGTAGAGGCGGGAGGAGTTAATGAGCAGTTCTTC; CDR3aa: CASSVEAGGVNEQFF
d_gene: .; v_gene: TRBV5-5; j_gene: TRBJ1-4; abundance: .; CDR3nt: TGTGCCAGCAGCTTGGGACAGCCATCAACTAATGAAAAACTGTTTTTT; CDR3aa: CASSLGQPSTNEKLFF
d_gene: TRBD1; v_gene: TRBV28; j_gene: TRBJ2-7; abundance: .; CDR3nt: TGTGCCAGCAGTCGGGACAGCCCCGCACACGAGCAGTACTTC; CDR3aa: CASSRDSPAHEQYF
d_gene: .; v_gene: TRBV30; j_gene: TRBJ1-3; abundance: .; CDR3nt: TGTGCCTGGAGCGAATGGCAGGATTCTGGAAACACCATATATTTT; CDR3aa: CAWSEWQDSGNTIYF
d_gene: .; v_gene: TRBV5-4; j_gene: TRBJ1-6; abundance: .; CDR3nt: TGTGCCAGCAGGCTGGAAGGGTCTTCACCCCTCCACTTT; CDR3aa: CASRLEGSSPLHF
d_gene: .; v_gene: TRBV6-5; j_gene: TRBJ1-2; abundance: .; CDR3nt: TGTGCCAGCAGTCCGCGGGGGGTGAACTATGGCTACACCTTC; CDR3aa: CASSPRGVNYGYTF
d_gene: .; v_gene: TRBV28; j_gene: TRBJ1-1; abundance: .; CDR3nt: TGTGCCAGCTGGCAACAGGGGAACACTGAAGCTTTCTTT; CDR3aa: CASWQQGNTEAFF
d_gene: .; v_gene: TRBV18; j_gene: TRBJ2-7; abundance: .; CDR3nt: TGTGCCAGCTCACCACAGCAGGGGATCTCAGACGAGCAGTACTTC; CDR3aa: CASSPQQGISDEQYF